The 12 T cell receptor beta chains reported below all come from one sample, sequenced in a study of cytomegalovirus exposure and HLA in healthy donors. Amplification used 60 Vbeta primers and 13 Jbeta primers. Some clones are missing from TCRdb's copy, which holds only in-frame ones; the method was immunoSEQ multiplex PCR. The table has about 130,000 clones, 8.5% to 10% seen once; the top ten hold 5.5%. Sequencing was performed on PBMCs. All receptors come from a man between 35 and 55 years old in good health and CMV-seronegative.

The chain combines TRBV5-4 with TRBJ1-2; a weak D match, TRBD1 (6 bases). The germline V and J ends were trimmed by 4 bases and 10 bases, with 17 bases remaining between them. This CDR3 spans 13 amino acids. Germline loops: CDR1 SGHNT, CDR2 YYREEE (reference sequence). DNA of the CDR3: TGTGCCAGCAGCCCCTGGGCAGGGGTAGACTACACCTTC. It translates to CASSPWAGVDYTF.

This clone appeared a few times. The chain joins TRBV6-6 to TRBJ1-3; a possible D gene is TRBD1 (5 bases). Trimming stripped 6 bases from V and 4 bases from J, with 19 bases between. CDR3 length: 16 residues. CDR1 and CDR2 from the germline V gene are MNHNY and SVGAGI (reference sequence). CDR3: CASSEPLGGDGNTIYF. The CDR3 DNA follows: TGTGCCAGCAGCGAACCCCTGGGGGGGGACGGAAACACCATATATTTT.

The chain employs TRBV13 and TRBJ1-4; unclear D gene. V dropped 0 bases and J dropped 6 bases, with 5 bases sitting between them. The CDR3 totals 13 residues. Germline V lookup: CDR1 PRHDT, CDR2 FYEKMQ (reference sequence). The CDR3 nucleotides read TGTGCCAGCAGCTTAGGCCGGGATGAAAAACTGTTTTTT. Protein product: CASSLGRDEKLFF.

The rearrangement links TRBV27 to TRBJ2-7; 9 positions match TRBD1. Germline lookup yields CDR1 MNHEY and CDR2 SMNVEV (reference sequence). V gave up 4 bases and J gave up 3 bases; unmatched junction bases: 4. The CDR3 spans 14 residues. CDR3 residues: CASSWTGALYEQYF. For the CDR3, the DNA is TGTGCCAGCAGTTGGACAGGGGCACTCTACGAGCAGTACTTC.

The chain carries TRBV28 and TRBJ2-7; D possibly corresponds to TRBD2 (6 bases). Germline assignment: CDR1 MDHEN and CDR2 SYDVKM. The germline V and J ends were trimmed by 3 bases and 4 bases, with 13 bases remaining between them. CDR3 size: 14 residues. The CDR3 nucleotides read TGTGCCAGCAGTTTTGGGGCGGGGTTTTACGAGCAGTACTTC. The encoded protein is CASSFGAGFYEQYF.

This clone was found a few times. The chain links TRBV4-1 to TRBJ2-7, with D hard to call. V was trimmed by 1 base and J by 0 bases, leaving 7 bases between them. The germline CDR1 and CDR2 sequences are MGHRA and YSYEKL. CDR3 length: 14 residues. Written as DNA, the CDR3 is TGCGCCAGCAGCCAAGCGCCGAGCTCCTACGAGCAGTACTTC. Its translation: CASSQAPSSYEQYF.

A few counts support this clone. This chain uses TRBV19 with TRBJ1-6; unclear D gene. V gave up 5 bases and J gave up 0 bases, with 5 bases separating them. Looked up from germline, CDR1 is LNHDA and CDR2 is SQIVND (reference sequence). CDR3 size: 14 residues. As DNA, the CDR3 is TGTGCCAGTAGTTGGAGCTCCTATAATTCACCCCTCCACTTT. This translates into CASSWSSYNSPLHF.

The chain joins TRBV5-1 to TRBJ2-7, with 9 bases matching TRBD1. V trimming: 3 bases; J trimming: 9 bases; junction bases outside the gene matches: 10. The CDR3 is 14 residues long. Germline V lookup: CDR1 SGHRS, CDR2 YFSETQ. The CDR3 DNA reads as TGCGCCAGCAGCTCTGGACGGGACAGGGCTTCGCAGTACTTC. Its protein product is CASSSGRDRASQYF.

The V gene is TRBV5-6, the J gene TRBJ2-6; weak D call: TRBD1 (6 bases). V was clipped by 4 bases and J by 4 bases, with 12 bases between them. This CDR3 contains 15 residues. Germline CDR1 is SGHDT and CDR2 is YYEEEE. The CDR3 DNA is TGTGCCAGCAGCGAAACAGGGCTCGGGGCCAACGTCCTGACTTTC. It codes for CASSETGLGANVLTF.

CDR3: CASRPGPGQGVYGYTF. The CDR3, as DNA: TGTGCCAGCAGGCCCGGTCCGGGACAGGGAGTCTATGGCTACACCTTC. The chain combines TRBV28 with TRBJ1-2; 9 positions match TRBD1. The CDR3 consists of 16 residues. The germline V gene encodes CDR1 MDHEN and CDR2 SYDVKM. Trimming took 6 bases from V and 4 from J; bases not matched to a gene: 12.

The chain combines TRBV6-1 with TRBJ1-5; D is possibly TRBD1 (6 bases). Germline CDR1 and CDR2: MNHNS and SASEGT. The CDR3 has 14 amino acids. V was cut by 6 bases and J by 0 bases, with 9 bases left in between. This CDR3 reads CASRQGYSNQPQHF. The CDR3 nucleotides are TGTGCCAGCAGACAGGGATATAGCAATCAGCCCCAGCATTTT.

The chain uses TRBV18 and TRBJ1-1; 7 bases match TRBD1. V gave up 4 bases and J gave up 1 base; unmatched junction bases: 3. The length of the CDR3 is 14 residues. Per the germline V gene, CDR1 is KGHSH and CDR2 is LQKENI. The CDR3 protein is CASSRDSKNTEAFF. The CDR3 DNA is TGTGCCAGCTCACGGGACAGTAAGAACACTGAAGCTTTCTTT.